This entry features one T cell receptor beta chain sequence. TCRdb called the RT-PCR reads again in MiXCR, with one record for every CDR3 protein. The sample has about 700,000 distinct CDR3 sequences, approximately 15% seen once. Material for sequencing was memory CD4+ T cells from blood. The TCR was taken from a female donor in good health, serving as a healthy control.

The CDR3 DNA is TGCGCCAGCAGCTTGCGGGGGGCGATACAACCCTACGAGCAGTACTTC. It is translated as CASSLRGAIQPYEQYF. The chain is built from TRBV5-1 and TRBJ2-7; tentatively, D is TRBD2 (7 bases). The CDR3 sequence is 16 residues long. Germline loops: CDR1 SGHRS, CDR2 YFSETQ. V dropped 1 base and J dropped 2 bases, with 16 bases sitting between them. Full variable domain (rest looked up from reference TRBV5-1 and TRBJ2-7): KAGVTQTPRYLIKTRGQQVTLSCSPISGHRSVSWYQQTPGQGLQFLFEYFSETQRNKGNFPGRFSGRQFSNSRSEMNVSTLELGDSALYLCASSLRGAIQPYEQYFGPGTRLTVT.